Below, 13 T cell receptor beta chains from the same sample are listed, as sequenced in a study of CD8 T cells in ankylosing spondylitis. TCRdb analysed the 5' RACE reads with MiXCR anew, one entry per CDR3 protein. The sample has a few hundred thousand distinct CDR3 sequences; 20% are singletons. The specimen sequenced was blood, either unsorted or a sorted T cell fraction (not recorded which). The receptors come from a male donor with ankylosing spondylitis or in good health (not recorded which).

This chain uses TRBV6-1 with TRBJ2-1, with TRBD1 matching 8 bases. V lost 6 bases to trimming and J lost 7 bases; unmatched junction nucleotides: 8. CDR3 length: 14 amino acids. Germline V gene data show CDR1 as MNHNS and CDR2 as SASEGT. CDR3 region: CASRGGQGGNEQFF. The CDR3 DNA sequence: TGTGCCAGCAGGGGAGGACAGGGTGGGAATGAGCAGTTCTTC.

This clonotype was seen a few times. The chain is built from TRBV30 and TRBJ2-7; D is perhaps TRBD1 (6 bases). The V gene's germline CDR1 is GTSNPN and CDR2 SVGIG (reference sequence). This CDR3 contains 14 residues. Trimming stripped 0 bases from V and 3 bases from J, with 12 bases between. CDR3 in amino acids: CAWSVGTGRYEQYF. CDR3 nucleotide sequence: TGTGCCTGGAGTGTCGGCACAGGGCGCTACGAGCAGTACTTC.

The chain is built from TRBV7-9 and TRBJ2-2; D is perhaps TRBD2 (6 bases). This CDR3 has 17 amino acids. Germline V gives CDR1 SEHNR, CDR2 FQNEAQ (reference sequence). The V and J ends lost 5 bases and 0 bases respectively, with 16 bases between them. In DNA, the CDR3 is TGTGCCAGCAGCCAACGCTTGGAGGGCACGAACACCGGGGAGCTGTTTTTT. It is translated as CASSQRLEGTNTGELFF. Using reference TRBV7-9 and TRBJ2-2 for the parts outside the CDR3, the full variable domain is DTGVSQNPRHKITKRGQNVTFRCDPISEHNRLYWYRQTLGQGPEFLTYFQNEAQLEKSRLLSDRFSAERPKGSFSTLEIQRTEQGDSAMYLCASSQRLEGTNTGELFFGEGSRLTVL.

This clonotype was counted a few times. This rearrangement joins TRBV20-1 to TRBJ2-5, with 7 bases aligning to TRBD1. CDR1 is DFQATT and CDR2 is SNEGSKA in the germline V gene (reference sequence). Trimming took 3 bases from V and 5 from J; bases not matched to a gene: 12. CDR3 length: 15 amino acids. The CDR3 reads CSARGLDRDLETQYF. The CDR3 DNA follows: TGCAGTGCTAGGGGGCTTGACAGGGACCTCGAGACCCAGTACTTC.

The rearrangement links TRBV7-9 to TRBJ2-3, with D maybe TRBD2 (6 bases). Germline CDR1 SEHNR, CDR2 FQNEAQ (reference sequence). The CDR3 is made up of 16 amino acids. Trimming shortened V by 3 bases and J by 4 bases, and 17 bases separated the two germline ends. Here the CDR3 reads CASSLSRVGEADTQYF. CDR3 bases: TGTGCCAGCAGCTTGTCTAGGGTAGGGGAGGCAGATACGCAGTATTTT.

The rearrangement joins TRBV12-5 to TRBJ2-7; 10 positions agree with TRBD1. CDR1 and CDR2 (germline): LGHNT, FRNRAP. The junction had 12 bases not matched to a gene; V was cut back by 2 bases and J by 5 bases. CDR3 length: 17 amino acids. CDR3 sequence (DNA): TGTGCTAGTGGTTTGTTTCCGCCGGGACAGGGGTCCCACGAGCAGTACTTC. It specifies CASGLFPPGQGSHEQYF.

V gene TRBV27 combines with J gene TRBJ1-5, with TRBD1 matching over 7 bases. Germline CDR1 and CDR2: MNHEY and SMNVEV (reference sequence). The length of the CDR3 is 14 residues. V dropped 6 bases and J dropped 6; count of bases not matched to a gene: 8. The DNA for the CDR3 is TGTGCCAGCAGATCAACAGGGGAGAGTCAGCCCCAGCATTTT. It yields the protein CASRSTGESQPQHF.

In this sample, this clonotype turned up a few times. The CDR3 sequence is CASSVNRGLDTGELFF. The CDR3 nucleotides are TGTGCCAGCAGCGTGAACAGGGGGCTCGACACCGGGGAGCTGTTTTTT. V is TRBV9 and J is TRBJ2-2; 9 nucleotides agree with TRBD1. The trim removed 2 bases at V and 3 bases at J, leaving 5 bases unmatched. There are 16 residues in the CDR3. CDR1 is SGDLS and CDR2 is YYNGEE in the germline V gene. The whole variable domain, remainder taken from reference TRBV9 and TRBJ2-2, is DSGVTQTPKHLITATGQRVTLRCSPRSGDLSVYWYQQSLDQGLQFLIQYYNGEERAKGNILERFSAQQFPDLHSELNLSSLELGDSALYFCASSVNRGLDTGELFFGEGSRLTVL.

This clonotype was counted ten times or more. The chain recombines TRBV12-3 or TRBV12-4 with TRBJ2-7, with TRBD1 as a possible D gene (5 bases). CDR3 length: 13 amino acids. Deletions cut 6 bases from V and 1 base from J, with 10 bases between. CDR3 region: CASRPTGSYEQYF. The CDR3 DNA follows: TGTGCCAGCAGACCAACAGGTTCCTACGAGCAGTACTTC.

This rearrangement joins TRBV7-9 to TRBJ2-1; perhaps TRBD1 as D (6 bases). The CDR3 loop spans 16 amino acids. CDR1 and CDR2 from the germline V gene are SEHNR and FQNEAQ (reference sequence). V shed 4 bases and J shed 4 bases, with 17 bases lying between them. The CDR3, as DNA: TGTGCCAGCAGCTCTCAAACAGGGCCGATTTACAATGAGCAGTTCTTC. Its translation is CASSSQTGPIYNEQFF. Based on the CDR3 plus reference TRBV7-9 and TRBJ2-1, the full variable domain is DTGVSQNPRHKITKRGQNVTFRCDPISEHNRLYWYRQTLGQGPEFLTYFQNEAQLEKSRLLSDRFSAERPKGSFSTLEIQRTEQGDSAMYLCASSSQTGPIYNEQFFGPGTRLTVL.

CDR3 residues: CASSRAGLILSGANVLTF. In DNA form, the CDR3 reads TGTGCCAGCAGCCGGGCAGGTCTAATTCTCTCTGGGGCCAACGTCCTGACTTTC. The V call is TRBV9, the J call TRBJ2-6; D ambiguous. The V gene lost 4 bases and the J gene lost 0 bases, with 17 bases spanning the gap. This CDR3 has 18 residues. Germline V CDR1 and CDR2: SGDLS, YYNGEE.

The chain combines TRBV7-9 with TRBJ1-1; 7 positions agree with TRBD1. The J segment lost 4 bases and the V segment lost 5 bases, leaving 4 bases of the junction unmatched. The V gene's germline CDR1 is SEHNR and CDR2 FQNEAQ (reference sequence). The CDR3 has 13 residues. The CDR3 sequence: CASSQTGTTEAFF. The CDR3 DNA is TGTGCCAGCAGCCAGACAGGGACCACTGAAGCTTTCTTT.

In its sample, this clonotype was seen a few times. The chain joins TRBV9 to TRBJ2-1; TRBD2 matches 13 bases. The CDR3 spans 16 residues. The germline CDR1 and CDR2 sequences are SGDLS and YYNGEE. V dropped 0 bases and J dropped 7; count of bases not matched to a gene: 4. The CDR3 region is CASSVEGTSGENEQFF. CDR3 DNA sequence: TGTGCCAGCAGCGTAGAGGGGACTAGCGGGGAAAATGAGCAGTTCTTC.